This note documents a single TCR beta chain sequence. Its antigen is not known. The data belong to a study of vaccination and CD4 T cells after COVID-19. Study-level background: Each enrolled participant received a two-dose regimen of either BNT162b2 or mRNA-1273 vaccine.

The ends lost 6 bases at V and 3 bases at J; junction bases unmatched: 18. This CDR3 is built from 19 residues. Germline values: CDR1 SGHTA, CDR2 FQGNSA. Treatment in this sample: approximately 9-day PBMC culture with coronavirus spike peptide pools or control peptides (ViraFEST assay). First, ViraFEST expanded antigen-specific T cells with peptide pools, and next it sequenced the TCRs. Cultured CD4+ T cells had their DNA profiled by the Oncomine TCR Beta short-read assay. TCRdb fed the PCR reads into MiXCR, producing one record per CDR3 protein. The sample yields some 16,000 distinct CDR3 sequences, approximately 54% seen once.

This sequence originates from a human donor who had recovered from COVID-19. This chain uses TRBV7-2 with TRBJ2-3; 10 positions match TRBD2. The sequenced sample was CD4+ T cells from blood, cultured in vitro. This chain's CDR3 is CASSYRISGRYGRTDTQYF. CDR3 nucleotide sequence: TGTGCCAGCAGTTATCGCATTAGCGGGAGGTACGGTCGGACAGATACGCAGTATTTT.